The clone carrying this TCR beta chain was counted only a few times. TCRdb's copy holds only in-frame clones and misses some; the assay was immunoSEQ multiplex PCR. The profile covers 630,000 or so clones, with 87% appearing a single time and more than 0.009% taken by the ten largest. CDR1 and CDR2 (germline): SGHDT, YYEEEE. The CDR3 loop spans 13 amino acids. V lost 3 bases to trimming and J lost 9 bases, with 13 bases between them. This entry is derived from a study of shared T cell receptors in the human thymus. A further study also used this sample, focusing on human thymus T cells. That report notes: Among the donors, all were healthy Finnish infants having corrective surgery for congenital heart defects. Thymic tissue was derived from resections collected during corrective heart surgery. Repertoires sampled from thymus and blood appeared biased in V and J gene usage. Thymic repertoires of unrelated individuals were reported in related research to overlap highly.

The receptor was derived from a boy younger than two with a congenital heart defect. The chain links TRBV5-6 to TRBJ2-1; a weak D match, TRBD2 (6 bases). What was sequenced was thymocytes. In DNA, the CDR3 is TGTGCCAGCAGCTGGCTACCCGGGGGTGAGCAGTTCTTC. It is translated as CASSWLPGGEQFF. Combining the CDR3 with reference TRBV5-6 and TRBJ2-1 gives the whole variable domain DAGVTQSPTHLIKTRGQQVTLRCSPKSGHDTVSWYQQALGQGPQFIFQYYEEEERQRGNFPDRFSGHQFPNYSSELNVNALLLGDSALYLCASSWLPGGEQFFGPGTRLTVL.